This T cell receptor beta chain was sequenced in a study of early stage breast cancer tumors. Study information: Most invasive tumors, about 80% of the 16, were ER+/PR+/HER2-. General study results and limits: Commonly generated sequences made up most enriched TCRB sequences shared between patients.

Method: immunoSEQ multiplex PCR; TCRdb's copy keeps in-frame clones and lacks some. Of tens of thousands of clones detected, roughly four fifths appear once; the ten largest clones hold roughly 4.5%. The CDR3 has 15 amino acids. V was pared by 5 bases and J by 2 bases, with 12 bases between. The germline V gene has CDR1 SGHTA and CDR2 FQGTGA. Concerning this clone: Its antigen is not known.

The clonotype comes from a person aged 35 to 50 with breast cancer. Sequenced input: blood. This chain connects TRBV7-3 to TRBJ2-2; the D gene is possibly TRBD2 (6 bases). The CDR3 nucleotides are TGTGCCAGCAGCGTCGGGGGAGGAAACACCGGGGAGCTGTTTTTT. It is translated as CASSVGGGNTGELFF.